This T cell receptor beta chain derives from a study of control samples from healthy donors and cancer patients. CDR3 length: 15 residues. The V end lost 5 bases, the J end lost 3 bases, and 13 bases lay between the germline ends. Germline V gives CDR1 LNHNV, CDR2 YYDKDF (reference sequence). Some clones are missing from TCRdb's copy, which holds only in-frame ones; the method was immunoSEQ multiplex PCR. The sample has about 180,000 clones; more than 80% are singletons. The sequence derives from a man between 25 and 39 years old in good health. What was sequenced was blood. The V and J genes are TRBV15 and TRBJ1-4; perhaps TRBD1 as D (5 bases). The CDR3 sequence: CATSGPETANEKLFF. CDR3 in DNA: TGTGCCACCAGCGGGCCCGAGACAGCTAATGAAAAACTGTTTTTT.